One and the same sample provided the 26 T cell receptor beta chains below, sequenced in a study of shared clonotypes between healthy human individuals. In the naive CD8 group, cells lacked CD45RO and were positively selected for CCR7, so terminally differentiated effector memory CD45RA+ cells were left out. Only in-frame clones appear in the TCRdb table, and some are missing; sequencing was by immunoSEQ multiplex PCR. The sample consists of 2 million or so clones, roughly 95% of them appearing once. Sequenced material: naive CD8+ T cells sorted from blood. These receptors came from a man younger than 35 in good health.

V and J are TRBV27 and TRBJ1-1; D perhaps matches TRBD1 (6 bases). The germline V gene encodes CDR1 MNHEY and CDR2 SMNVEV (reference sequence). The CDR3 has 13 amino acids. Trimming removed 5 bases at V and 3 bases at J, with 10 bases between. The CDR3 DNA reads as TGTGCCAGCAGTCCGACAGGCCACACTGAAGCTTTCTTT. It encodes CASSPTGHTEAFF.

The rearrangement joins TRBV5-1 to TRBJ2-3; TRBD2 aligns across 7 bases. CDR1 is SGHRS and CDR2 is YFSETQ in the germline V gene. V lost 5 bases to trimming and J lost 2 bases; unmatched junction nucleotides: 8. CDR3 length: 15 amino acids. In DNA form, the CDR3 reads TGCGCCAGCAGACCCCTAGCGGAGCTCACAGATACGCAGTATTTT. Protein sequence: CASRPLAELTDTQYF.

Only one count was recorded for this clone. The rearrangement joins TRBV7-9 to TRBJ2-5; the D gene is possibly TRBD2 (5 bases). The V end lost 1 base, the J end lost 0 bases, and 12 bases lay between the germline ends. Germline V gene data show CDR1 as SEHNR and CDR2 as FQNEAQ (reference sequence). The CDR3 has 16 amino acids. The CDR3 DNA reads as TGTGCCAGCAGCTTAGTGGGAGACGCTTACCAAGAGACCCAGTACTTC. This sequence encodes CASSLVGDAYQETQYF.

The chain links TRBV21-1 to TRBJ2-2; the table assigns TRBD1, which was not confirmed against the DNA. TRBV21-1 is reported as a pseudogene. CDR3 length equals 14 residues. The CDR3 DNA reads as TGTGCCAGCAGCCGGGACAGCAACACCGGGGAGCTGTTTTTT. It encodes CASSRDSNTGELFF.

V gene TRBV11-2 combines with J gene TRBJ2-1; no clear D gene. Deletions cut 4 bases from V and 8 bases from J, with 18 bases between. CDR3 size: 15 residues. Germline CDR1 and CDR2: SGHAT and FQNNGV. The CDR3 DNA reads TGTGCCAGCAGCTCCCGAGAAGCCTTCTGGGATGAGCAGTTCTTC. This translates into CASSSREAFWDEQFF.

The sample holds a few counts of this clone. The CDR3 bases are TGTGCCTGTTCCTCTGGGGCCAACGTCCTGACTTTC. It encodes CACSSGANVLTF. The V gene is TRBV30, the J gene TRBJ2-6; no firm D call. The CDR3 spans 12 residues. Trimming stripped 6 bases from V and 0 bases from J, with 3 bases between. Germline CDR1 is GTSNPN and CDR2 is SVGIG (reference sequence).

This chain links TRBV6-1 with TRBJ2-7, with D uncertain. The CDR3 covers 13 residues. Germline V gene lookup returns CDR1 MNHNS and CDR2 SASEGT. V was cut by 3 bases and J by 3 bases, with 9 bases left in between. CDR3 DNA sequence: TGTGCCAGCAGTGAGGTAGATAGCTACGAGCAGTACTTC. Protein: CASSEVDSYEQYF.

The CDR3 loop is CASSLVDPVAEAFF. CDR3 sequence (DNA): TGTGCCAGCAGCTTGGTCGACCCGGTTGCTGAAGCTTTCTTT. The gene calls are TRBV7-9 and TRBJ1-1; D gene uncertain. Germline loops: CDR1 SEHNR, CDR2 FQNEAQ (reference sequence). V dropped 3 bases and J dropped 6 bases, with 14 bases sitting between them. The CDR3 is 14 amino acids.

The J gene is TRBJ2-3, the V gene TRBV6-1, with TRBD2 matching over 11 bases. Per the germline V gene, CDR1 is MNHNS and CDR2 is SASEGT. The V segment lost 7 bases and the J segment 4 bases; nucleotides outside the gene matches: 1. The CDR3 sequence is 13 residues long. The CDR3 reads CASTGLAADTQYF. As DNA, the CDR3 is TGTGCCAGCACGGGACTAGCGGCAGATACGCAGTATTTT.

The J gene is TRBJ1-1, the V gene TRBV5-1; D gene ambiguous. Germline CDR1 is SGHRS and CDR2 is YFSETQ. The germline V and J ends were trimmed by 4 bases and 3 bases, with 13 bases remaining between them. This CDR3 has 14 residues. The CDR3 protein is CASSPRPGYTEAFF. The CDR3 nucleotides are TGCGCCAGCAGCCCACGGCCGGGGTACACTGAAGCTTTCTTT.

The V and J genes are TRBV7-9 and TRBJ2-1; 7 bases agree with TRBD2. Germline V lookup: CDR1 SEHNR, CDR2 FQNEAQ (reference sequence). This CDR3 is 13 amino acids long. Germline trimming cut 5 bases from V and 6 bases from J; bases unmatched to any gene: 4. CDR3 sequence: CASSHSGSNEQFF. The CDR3 DNA sequence: TGTGCCAGCAGCCATAGCGGGTCCAATGAGCAGTTCTTC.

The V call is TRBV4-1, the J call TRBJ1-4; D is uncertain. The CDR3 is made up of 14 amino acids. Germline V gives CDR1 MGHRA, CDR2 YSYEKL. Trimming removed 2 bases at V and 0 bases at J, with 4 bases between. DNA for the CDR3: TGCGCCAGCAGCCAACAAGCAACTAATGAAAAACTGTTTTTT. It is translated as CASSQQATNEKLFF.

A single count supports this clone. This sequence joins TRBV7-2 and TRBJ2-7, with 9 bases identical to TRBD2. After removal of 3 bases from V and 3 bases from J, the junction contained 15 bases not matched to a gene. The CDR3 has 18 residues. Per germline, CDR1 SGHTA and CDR2 FQGNSA. The CDR3 nucleotides are TGTGCCAGCAGCTTTGGCCTAGCGGGGTGGCAGGGGAACTACGAGCAGTACTTC. Its protein product is CASSFGLAGWQGNYEQYF. Full variable domain (remainder filled in from reference TRBV7-2 and TRBJ2-7): GAGVSQSPSNKVTEKGKDVELRCDPISGHTALYWYRQSLGQGLEFLIYFQGNSAPDKSGLPSDRFSAERTGGSVSTLTIQRTQQEDSAVYLCASSFGLAGWQGNYEQYFGPGTRLTVT.

This chain connects TRBV5-5 to TRBJ1-4, with unresolved D. The CDR3 runs 14 residues. The germline V gene has CDR1 SGHKS and CDR2 YYEKEE (reference sequence). The V end lost 4 bases, the J end lost 8 bases, and 15 bases lay between the germline ends. CDR3 region: CASSGSAIVEKLFF. CDR3 in DNA: TGTGCCAGCAGCGGCTCAGCAATAGTAGAAAAACTGTTTTTT.

Concerning this clone: This same CDR3 is encoded by further DNA sequences in the sample. The rearrangement uses TRBV4-2 and TRBJ2-7; D is possibly TRBD2 (6 bases). This CDR3 comprises 13 residues. V was pared by 1 base and J by 4 bases, with 8 bases between. CDR1 and CDR2 from the germline V gene are LGHNA and YNFKEQ. For the CDR3, the DNA is TGTGCCAGCAGCCAAGGGGGAGGTTACGAGCAGTACTTC. This gives the protein CASSQGGGYEQYF.

V and J are TRBV4-3 and TRBJ1-1; TRBD1 might be the D (6 bases). V was clipped by 2 bases and J by 1 base, with 14 bases between them. CDR1 and CDR2 from the germline V gene are LGHNA and YSLEER. The CDR3 runs to 16 residues. The CDR3 loop reads CASSQIATGKNTEAFF. CDR3 nucleotides: TGCGCCAGCAGCCAAATCGCTACAGGGAAGAACACTGAAGCTTTCTTT.

A word on this clone: Other DNA variants within this sample encode the same CDR3. This rearrangement joins TRBV4-1 to TRBJ2-2; D ambiguous. Germline loops: CDR1 MGHRA, CDR2 YSYEKL. Trimming took off 1 base at V and 2 bases at J, with 5 bases between the two ends. The CDR3 has 14 residues. The CDR3 DNA sequence: TGCGCCAGCAGCCAAGGCCTAAACACCGGGGAGCTGTTTTTT. Amino acid sequence: CASSQGLNTGELFF.

The rearrangement joins TRBV6-6 to TRBJ2-1; TRBD1 is a possible D gene (5 bases). Germline V gene lookup returns CDR1 MNHNY and CDR2 SVGAGI (reference sequence). With 2 bases removed from V and 7 bases from J, the gap between germline ends came to 9 bases. The CDR3 contains 13 residues. The CDR3 region is CASSYGHRNEQFF. In DNA form, the CDR3 reads TGTGCCAGCAGTTACGGACACCGTAATGAGCAGTTCTTC.

The rearrangement joins TRBV13 to TRBJ2-5; the match to TRBD2 covers 11 bases. The ends lost 5 bases at V and 3 bases at J; junction bases unmatched: 8. Germline CDR1 reads PRHDT; CDR2 reads FYEKMQ (reference sequence). There are 16 residues in the CDR3. CDR3 in DNA: TGTGCCAGCAGCCCGCGACTAGCGGGGAGCGAAGAGACCCAGTACTTC. Encoded protein: CASSPRLAGSEETQYF.

The chain uses TRBV11-1 and TRBJ2-7; weak D call: TRBD1 (5 bases). The germline V gene has CDR1 SGHAT and CDR2 FQDESV (reference sequence). This CDR3 has 14 residues. V was shortened by 3 bases and J by 5 bases, with 14 bases between the two germline ends. The CDR3 nucleotides read TGTGCCAGCAGCTTCCGCAGGGCTTACGACGAGCAGTACTTC. Encoded protein: CASSFRRAYDEQYF.

Notes on this clone: Other DNA sequences in the same sample also yield this CDR3. This sequence joins TRBV5-1 and TRBJ2-3; no reliable D call. This CDR3 has 14 amino acids. Trimming removed 0 bases from V and 2 bases from J, with 7 bases in between. The germline V gene encodes CDR1 SGHRS and CDR2 YFSETQ. CDR3 amino acids: CASSLVTSTDTQYF. In DNA form, the CDR3 reads TGCGCCAGCAGCTTGGTTACTTCCACAGATACGCAGTATTTT.

This chain joins TRBV7-9 and TRBJ1-3; D call uncertain. The CDR3 is 15 amino acids. Trimming removed 1 base at V and 0 bases at J, with 7 bases between. Germline-derived CDR1 and CDR2 are SEHNR and FQNEAQ (reference sequence). CDR3 sequence reads: CASSLVIGSGNTIYF. The CDR3 DNA sequence: TGTGCCAGCAGCTTAGTTATCGGCTCTGGAAACACCATATATTTT.

The rearrangement links TRBV2 to TRBJ2-3; 9 positions agree with TRBD1. Germline loops: CDR1 SNHLY, CDR2 FYNNEI. The CDR3 extends over 15 amino acids. V was clipped by 10 bases and J by 1 base; unmatched bases: 9. The CDR3 bases are TGTGCCACTCACCAACAGGGGGCGGGCACAGATACGCAGTATTTT. Its translation is CATHQQGAGTDTQYF.

The chain is built from TRBV6-1 and TRBJ2-7, with TRBD2 matching 7 bases. With V trimmed by 4 bases and J by 5 bases, 8 bases remained unmatched. The CDR3 is made up of 14 amino acids. Germline CDR1 reads MNHNS; CDR2 reads SASEGT. CDR3 in DNA: TGTGCCAGCAGTGCGCTGGGGGGGTGGGACGAGCAGTACTTC. The encoded protein is CASSALGGWDEQYF.

The rearrangement joins TRBV30 to TRBJ2-1, with D maybe TRBD1 (5 bases). This CDR3 spans 15 amino acids. Germline V CDR1 and CDR2: GTSNPN, SVGIG (reference sequence). Between the trimmed V and J ends, which lost 5 bases and 0 bases, there was a span of 14 bases. The CDR3: CAWGVGAHSYNEQFF. DNA of the CDR3: TGTGCCTGGGGGGTAGGGGCCCACTCCTACAATGAGCAGTTCTTC.

This chain joins TRBV5-1 and TRBJ1-3; D is possibly TRBD1 (5 bases). Germline loops: CDR1 SGHRS, CDR2 YFSETQ. Trimming took off 1 base at V and 0 bases at J, with 11 bases between the two ends. The CDR3 sequence is 16 residues long. The CDR3 loop is CASSLNQGLSGNTIYF. As DNA, the CDR3 is TGCGCCAGCAGCTTGAACCAGGGTCTCTCTGGAAACACCATATATTTT. Filled out from reference TRBV5-1 and TRBJ1-3, the complete variable domain reads KAGVTQTPRYLIKTRGQQVTLSCSPISGHRSVSWYQQTPGQGLQFLFEYFSETQRNKGNFPGRFSGRQFSNSRSEMNVSTLELGDSALYLCASSLNQGLSGNTIYFGEGSWLTVV.